A selection of T cell receptor beta chains follows, all from one sample in a study of Graves' ophthalmopathy and Graves' hyperthyroidism. TCRdb ran MiXCR on the multiplex PCR reads and lists one entry per CDR3 protein. This table has hundreds of thousands of distinct CDR3 sequences, 40% appearing once. The sample taken for sequencing was peripheral blood. The source of these receptors is an adult man with Graves' ophthalmopathy. The CDR3 runs from the conserved cysteine through the conserved F or W. Each record gives: V gene, CDR3 protein.

TRBV13	CASSPGEGSITEAFF
TRBV7-3	CASSLGARGETQYF
TRBV24-1	CATSDSRGYTF
TRBV7-9	CASSPAEGGLNTEAFF
TRBV24-1	CDTSNQPQHF
TRBV4-3	CASSQDTGATTNEKLFF
TRBV2	CVLAAGPQETQYF
TRBV7-2	CASSQVTGQGSYEQYF
TRBV19	CATSFGTGQIEAFF
TRBV11-2	CASSLLGVHGELFF
TRBV20-1	CSAGGTGEDEQYF
TRBV5-6	CASSQKTGGKLFF
TRBV5-6	CASSQDIAGASPLHF
TRBV15	CATSSDRGRGYTF
TRBV20-1	CSARLPQAREQYF
TRBV7-9	CASGDKGQPQHF
TRBV29-1	CSVGGGEETQYF
TRBV7-9	CASSPRQLGNYGYTF
TRBV10-2	CASSGTGEPFF
TRBV9	CASSVGAEKLFF
TRBV9	CASSSRTGGIYEQYF
TRBV20-1	CNALRVGGGWTEAFF
TRBV10-3	CAISESRGVPEQYF
TRBV7-9	CASSSATSGKEQYF
TRBV29-1	CSVAGLRGGSYNEQFF
TRBV11-1	CTSSFDNYGYTF
TRBV29-1	CSSTREVSYEQYF
TRBV11-2	CASSLVRHPYEQYF
TRBV2	CASSFLLGLAGLGETQYF
TRBV7-2	CASSFRDRRSEAFF
TRBV7-9	CASSGVSAGELFF
TRBV10-3	CASSRPTVTYEQYF
TRBV24-1	CASTAGTGGTETQYF
TRBV2	CASSEDGISNQPQHF
TRBV20-1	CSASRQGADTGELFF
TRBV9	CASSQPGTGASKLFF
TRBV20-1	CSALGGTDQKETQHF
TRBV30	CAWSVRGYSHF
TRBV7-6	CASSLLGQTHEKLFF
TRBV19	CASSKNDDYGYTF
TRBV7-2	CASRQGQGAYNEQYF
TRBV25-1	CASSFWDRVTGELFF
TRBV7-2	CASSPGQGAEETQYF
TRBV5-4	CASSLHRSGELFF
TRBV29-1	CSVKWEYSYGYTF
TRBV13	CASSPPGQGVRGYTF
TRBV10-3	CASSLPNGRGTSGDYEQYF
TRBV7-9	CASSPTSGTETQYF
TRBV29-1	CSVEGVANTGELAYEQYF
TRBV2	CASTVDMSYGYTF
TRBV10-3	CASSPQGHTANTIYF